Listed here are 29 T cell receptor beta chains from one sample, sequenced in a study of cytomegalovirus exposure and HLA in healthy donors. The PCR used 60 Vbeta and 13 Jbeta primers. Repertoires were generated with immunoSEQ multiplex PCR, while TCRdb's copy carries only in-frame clones and drops some. The sample holds about 120,000 clones, about 63% seen once. Sequencing used PBMCs. The receptors stem from a man aged 30-40 years in good health and CMV-seropositive.

This chain links TRBV6-6 with TRBJ1-2; TRBD1 might be the D (6 bases). The CDR3 is made up of 15 amino acids. Germline assignment: CDR1 MNHNY and CDR2 SVGAGI (reference sequence). Trimming shortened V by 6 bases and J by 0 bases, and 14 bases separated the two germline ends. CDR3 sequence (DNA): TGTGCCAGCAGAACGCAGGGGACGGCTAACTATGGCTACACCTTC. Amino acid sequence: CASRTQGTANYGYTF.

This clone was detected only once. The CDR3 sequence: CASAPGLATYNEQFF. As DNA, the CDR3 is TGTGCCAGCGCCCCGGGACTAGCCACCTACAATGAGCAGTTCTTC. J is TRBJ2-1 and V is TRBV27; TRBD2 matches 9 bases. Germline loops: CDR1 MNHEY, CDR2 SMNVEV (reference sequence). This CDR3 has 15 amino acids. J gave up 2 bases and V 8 bases, and 7 bases lay outside the gene matches.

The V call is TRBV5-6, the J call TRBJ2-1; TRBD2 matches 9 bases. V lost 7 bases, J lost 10 bases, and 12 bases stayed unmatched. This CDR3 is built from 14 residues. The germline CDR1 and CDR2 sequences are SGHDT and YYEEEE. The CDR3: CASLRGLAGGEQFF. The CDR3 bases are TGTGCCAGCTTGCGGGGACTAGCCGGCGGGGAGCAGTTCTTC.

The V gene is TRBV4-2, the J gene TRBJ2-7, with D hard to call. The CDR3 is 16 residues long. Germline V gene lookup returns CDR1 LGHNA and CDR2 YNFKEQ. V was shortened by 1 base and J by 2 bases, with 15 bases between the two germline ends. In nucleotides, the CDR3 is TGTGCCAGCAGCCAAGGGAGCGCCGATCGACCCTACGAGCAGTACTTC. This translates into CASSQGSADRPYEQYF.

This sequence joins TRBV10-3 and TRBJ2-5; the match to TRBD2 covers 8 bases. The CDR3 loop spans 18 amino acids. The germline V gene encodes CDR1 ENHRY and CDR2 SYGVKD. With V trimmed by 5 bases and J by 1 base, 15 bases remained unmatched. Here the CDR3 reads CAISQLMAGSGVQETQYF. The CDR3 coding sequence is TGTGCCATCAGTCAACTCATGGCTGGTAGCGGGGTCCAAGAGACCCAGTACTTC.

The chain uses TRBV5-4 and TRBJ2-3, with 9 bases that match TRBD2. Germline CDR1 reads SGHNT; CDR2 reads YYREEE (reference sequence). The CDR3 is 15 amino acids. V shed 6 bases and J 8 bases; nucleotides not matched to a gene: 13. The CDR3 is CASNLKSGGRVTQYF. DNA of the CDR3: TGTGCCAGCAACCTAAAAAGCGGGGGGCGGGTTACGCAGTATTTT.

The rearrangement joins TRBV9 to TRBJ2-5; 8 bases line up with TRBD2. The DNA end favors TRBJ2-7, so the J call may be wrong. This CDR3 has 15 amino acids. Germline V CDR1 and CDR2: SGDLS, YYNGEE. CDR3 loop: CASSVDDSGIYEQYF. CDR3 DNA: TGTGCCAGCAGCGTAGATGATAGCGGGATCTACGAGCAGTACTTC.

The gene calls are TRBV9 and TRBJ2-6; TRBD1 might be the D (5 bases). Per the germline V gene, CDR1 is SGDLS and CDR2 is YYNGEE. V gave up 0 bases and J gave up 2 bases, with 15 bases separating them. The length of the CDR3 is 18 residues. Here the CDR3 DNA reads TGTGCCAGCAGCGTAGGACCCCCTATACAGGCTGGGGCCAACGTCCTGACTTTC. Translation: CASSVGPPIQAGANVLTF. Drawing the rest from reference TRBV9 and TRBJ2-6, the complete variable domain is DSGVTQTPKHLITATGQRVTLRCSPRSGDLSVYWYQQSLDQGLQFLIQYYNGEERAKGNILERFSAQQFPDLHSELNLSSLELGDSALYFCASSVGPPIQAGANVLTFGAGSRLTVL.

This chain links TRBV10-1 with TRBJ2-7, with 7 bases aligning to TRBD2. In germline, CDR1 is WNHNN, CDR2 SYGVQD (reference sequence). This CDR3 region has 16 residues. Trimming took 0 bases from V and 0 from J; bases not matched to a gene: 5. CDR3 residues: CASSESREALSYEQYF. CDR3 DNA: TGCGCCAGCAGTGAGTCCCGGGAGGCCCTCTCCTACGAGCAGTACTTC.

V is TRBV4-2 and J is TRBJ2-7, with 7 nucleotides matching TRBD2. The CDR3 runs to 16 residues. Germline V gene sequence: CDR1 LGHNA, CDR2 YNFKEQ. Losses at the gene ends were 0 bases for V and 3 bases for J; bases not matched to a gene: 8. CDR3 DNA sequence: TGTGCCAGCAGCCAAGATCATCAGCGGGAAAGCTACGAGCAGTACTTC. Translating it yields CASSQDHQRESYEQYF.

V usage is TRBV10-3 and J usage is TRBJ2-3, with 7 bases fitting TRBD1. The CDR3 is 15 amino acids. Germline CDR1 and CDR2: ENHRY and SYGVKD. V shed 3 bases and J 1 base; nucleotides not matched to a gene: 4. The CDR3, as DNA: TGTGCCATCAGTGACTCTACAGGGGGCACAGATACGCAGTATTTT. It encodes CAISDSTGGTDTQYF.

The CDR3 protein is CASELAGGNQPQHF. The CDR3 DNA is TGTGCCAGCGAGTTGGCGGGGGGAAATCAGCCCCAGCATTTT. The chain joins TRBV6-6 to TRBJ1-5, with D possibly TRBD1 on 5 matching bases. The germline V and J ends were trimmed by 8 bases and 4 bases, with 15 bases remaining between them. From germline, CDR1 is MNHNY and CDR2 SVGAGI (reference sequence). The CDR3 loop spans 14 amino acids.

The rearrangement links TRBV9 to TRBJ2-2, with 7 bases lining up with TRBD2. The CDR3 runs to 19 residues. V dropped 0 bases and J dropped 0; count of bases not matched to a gene: 11. Per germline, CDR1 SGDLS and CDR2 YYNGEE. The CDR3 region is CASSVASGGRGANTGELFF. As DNA, the CDR3 is TGTGCCAGCAGCGTAGCCTCGGGTGGGAGGGGAGCGAACACCGGGGAGCTGTTTTTT.

This clone was observed a handful of times. This chain joins TRBV27 and TRBJ2-3, with 10 bases identical to TRBD2. The CDR3 is 16 residues long. Germline V CDR1 and CDR2: MNHEY, SMNVEV (reference sequence). With 5 bases clipped from V and 2 bases from J, the junction kept 7 bases outside the gene matches. The CDR3 sequence is CASSISGRRNTDTQYF. As DNA, the CDR3 is TGTGCCAGCAGTATTAGCGGGAGGCGTAACACAGATACGCAGTATTTT.

This chain connects TRBV7-9 to TRBJ2-5; a possible D gene is TRBD1 (5 bases). This CDR3 spans 14 amino acids. The V and J ends lost 5 bases and 8 bases respectively, with 18 bases between them. Germline loops: CDR1 SEHNR, CDR2 FQNEAQ (reference sequence). The CDR3 spells CASSVMQGPQTQYF. CDR3 sequence (DNA): TGTGCCAGCAGCGTGATGCAGGGCCCCCAAACCCAGTACTTC.

This rearrangement joins TRBV13 to TRBJ2-1, with 9 bases aligning to TRBD2. The CDR3 runs 16 residues. V lost 5 bases, J lost 8 bases, and 13 bases stayed unmatched. The germline V gene has CDR1 PRHDT and CDR2 FYEKMQ (reference sequence). The CDR3: CASSPVRAGGPYEQFF. The CDR3 nucleotides read TGTGCCAGCAGCCCAGTCCGGGCGGGAGGGCCCTATGAGCAGTTCTTC.

The rearrangement uses TRBV18 and TRBJ2-5; D not resolved. The CDR3 consists of 16 residues. Germline V lookup: CDR1 KGHSH, CDR2 LQKENI. V lost 1 base and J 3 bases, leaving 15 bases between the germline ends. CDR3 loop: CASSPLPDKVKETQYF. For the CDR3, the DNA is TGTGCCAGCTCACCACTCCCAGACAAGGTTAAAGAGACCCAGTACTTC.

This clone was recorded a few times. The chain has TRBV18 and TRBJ2-4; 8 bases map to TRBD1. This CDR3 is built from 15 residues. Germline CDR1 KGHSH, CDR2 LQKENI. J was trimmed by 7 bases and V by 3 bases; bases with no gene match: 8. CDR3 nucleotide sequence: TGTGCCAGCTCACCCTACCGACAGGGGATGAACATTCAGTACTTC. Translation: CASSPYRQGMNIQYF.

V usage is TRBV6-5 and J usage is TRBJ2-7; 13 positions agree with TRBD2. This CDR3 comprises 15 residues. Germline V gives CDR1 MNHEY, CDR2 SVGAGI. Trimming cost V 2 bases and J 4 bases; bases outside gene matches: 2. The CDR3 loop is CASSYTSGRAYEQYF. The CDR3 DNA sequence: TGTGCCAGCAGTTACACTAGCGGGAGGGCGTACGAGCAGTACTTC.

The chain combines TRBV18 with TRBJ1-1; perhaps TRBD1 as D (5 bases). CDR1 is KGHSH and CDR2 is LQKENI in the germline V gene. Trimming took 2 bases from V and 0 from J, leaving 7 bases between them. The CDR3 contains 14 residues. The CDR3 bases are TGTGCCAGCTCACCAGACAGCTTGAACACTGAAGCTTTCTTT. Translated, it gives CASSPDSLNTEAFF.

The chain recombines TRBV5-1 with TRBJ2-1, with 13 bases lining up with TRBD2. The junction had 2 bases not matched to a gene; V was cut back by 2 bases and J by 6 bases. The CDR3 covers 15 residues. Germline values: CDR1 SGHRS, CDR2 YFSETQ. CDR3 in DNA: TGCGCCAGCAGCTTACTAGCGGGAGGGGGCAATGAGCAGTTCTTC. As protein: CASSLLAGGGNEQFF.

This chain joins TRBV2 and TRBJ1-5; possible D gene TRBD1, 6 bases. Trimming took 6 bases from V and 3 from J, leaving 15 bases between them. The germline V gene encodes CDR1 SNHLY and CDR2 FYNNEI. The CDR3 length is 15 residues. The CDR3 DNA reads TGTGCCAGCAGAAAACAGGGTGGGGACAATCAGCCCCAGCATTTT. Protein: CASRKQGGDNQPQHF.

This CDR3 is CASSLNPGPGTEAFF. In nucleotides, the CDR3 is TGCGCCAGCAGCCTTAACCCGGGTCCCGGCACTGAAGCTTTCTTT. This chain connects TRBV4-3 to TRBJ1-1; D is unresolved. The CDR3 runs to 15 residues. V lost 4 bases and J 4 bases, leaving 16 bases between the germline ends. Looked up from germline, CDR1 is LGHNA and CDR2 is YSLEER.

The chain combines TRBV7-3 with TRBJ2-6; 7 nucleotides agree with TRBD2. V lost 0 bases to trimming and J lost 2 bases; unmatched junction nucleotides: 7. CDR3 size: 18 residues. Per the germline V gene, CDR1 is SGHTA and CDR2 is FQGTGA. CDR3 amino acids: CASSLTGGGVAGANVLTF. CDR3 sequence (DNA): TGTGCCAGCAGCTTAACGGGGGGAGGGGTTGCTGGGGCCAACGTCCTGACTTTC.

V gene TRBV9 combines with J gene TRBJ2-1, with TRBD2 as a possible D gene (6 bases). The CDR3 consists of 16 residues. Germline-derived CDR1 and CDR2 are SGDLS and YYNGEE. Trimming stripped 0 bases from V and 1 base from J, with 11 bases between. The CDR3 sequence: CASSVEGRGSYNEQFF. The CDR3 DNA reads as TGTGCCAGCAGCGTAGAGGGGCGGGGTTCCTACAATGAGCAGTTCTTC.

This clone was counted a few times. The V and J genes are TRBV28 and TRBJ1-2; no definite D call. Germline lookup yields CDR1 MDHEN and CDR2 SYDVKM. This CDR3 is built from 13 residues. Trimming removed 5 bases from V and 0 bases from J, with 7 bases in between. The DNA of the CDR3 is TGTGCCAGCAGTCCGACTCCTAACTATGGCTACACCTTC. It specifies CASSPTPNYGYTF.

This clone turned up a few times. This chain uses TRBV7-2 with TRBJ2-7, with TRBD2 identical over 7 bases. The CDR3 extends over 14 amino acids. Germline loops: CDR1 SGHTA, CDR2 FQGNSA. V gave up 1 base and J gave up 3 bases; unmatched junction bases: 3. The CDR3 bases are TGTGCCAGCAGCTTAGGCGGGAGATTCTACGAGCAGTACTTC. Translating gives CASSLGGRFYEQYF.

This clone is a singleton in its sample. This chain links TRBV6-5 with TRBJ2-7, with D unclear. From germline, CDR1 is MNHEY and CDR2 SVGAGI. V was trimmed by 6 bases and J by 3 bases, leaving 6 bases between them. The CDR3 runs 11 residues. In DNA, the CDR3 is TGTGCCAGCAGCTCTAACTACGAGCAGTACTTC. The encoded protein is CASSSNYEQYF.

V gene TRBV28 combines with J gene TRBJ2-1, with D perhaps matching TRBD2 (6 bases). The CDR3 spans 15 residues. Germline CDR1 is MDHEN and CDR2 is SYDVKM. V lost 1 base and J 8 bases, leaving 15 bases between the germline ends. The CDR3 sequence: CASSLSYNRGDEQFF. The CDR3 bases are TGTGCCAGCAGTTTATCCTACAACCGCGGGGATGAGCAGTTCTTC.